This is a list of T cell receptor beta chains from one sample in a study of memory CD4+ T cells and cytomegalovirus serostatus. Using immunoSEQ multiplex PCR, the repertoire was profiled, and TCRdb retains in-frame clones only, with some absent. The data hold roughly 60,000 clones, with 77% observed a single time. The sequencing sample was made of memory CD4+ T cells from blood. These receptors originate from an adult in good health and CMV-seronegative. CDR3s include the opening cysteine and the closing phenylalanine or tryptophan. A D gene is named only where the DNA matches it firmly. Clone size appears in some rows only: once, few, many, or a class for an expanded clone.

>TRBV5-6|TRBD1|TRBJ2-5|12|.
CAGGQYQETQYF
TGTGCCGGGGGACAGTACCAAGAGACCCAGTACTTC
>TRBV2|TRBD1|TRBJ1-1|14|.
CASKGTGGNTEAFF
TGTGCCAGCAAGGGGACAGGGGGGAACACTGAAGCTTTCTTT
>TRBV7-9|.|TRBJ2-2|10|.
CASQAGELFF
TGTGCCAGCCAGGCCGGGGAGCTGTTTTTT
>TRBV25-1|.|TRBJ1-4|14|once
CASSRRGFDEKLFF
TGTGCCAGCAGCCGACGGGGGTTTGATGAAAAACTGTTTTTT
>TRBV5-6|TRBD1|TRBJ2-5|13|.
CASSWDRQETQYF
TGTGCCAGCAGCTGGGACAGACAAGAGACCCAGTACTTC
>TRBV5-6|.|TRBJ2-7|13|.
CASGTQGPLEQYF
TGTGCCAGCGGGACCCAGGGTCCTCTCGAGCAGTACTTC
>TRBV10-3|TRBD2|TRBJ2-3|16|.
CATTSGGATSTDTQYF
TGTGCCACTACTAGCGGGGGAGCTACTAGCACAGATACGCAGTATTTT
>TRBV19|.|TRBJ1-5|17|few
CASSILMGGRNYQPQHF
TGTGCCAGTAGTATCCTCATGGGGGGCCGTAATTATCAGCCCCAGCATTTT
>TRBV7-9|.|TRBJ2-7|13|.
CASSSTGPLEQYF
TGTGCCAGCAGCTCCACAGGACCCTTGGAGCAGTACTTC
>TRBV7-9|.|TRBJ2-7|14|.
CASSFEGLADEQYF
TGTGCCAGCAGCTTTGAGGGTCTAGCCGACGAGCAGTACTTC
>TRBV7-9|TRBD2|TRBJ2-3|18|.
CASSLAGDTSGRKDTQYF
TGTGCCAGCAGCTTAGCGGGGGACACTAGCGGGAGAAAAGATACGCAGTATTTT
>TRBV5-1|.|TRBJ1-6|14|many
CASSFTGPDSPLHF
TGCGCCAGCAGCTTTACAGGACCCGATTCACCCCTCCACTTT
>TRBV18|TRBD1|TRBJ1-2|18|.
CASSPSGARTGGMDGYTF
TGTGCCAGCTCACCATCGGGGGCTCGGACAGGGGGGATGGATGGCTACACCTTC
>TRBV28|TRBD1|TRBJ2-4|13|.
CASSYSDRVIQYF
TGTGCCAGCAGTTACTCGGACAGGGTCATTCAGTACTTC
>TRBV21-1|.|TRBJ2-3|13|.
CATMSGRIDTQYF
TGTGCCACTATGTCGGGGAGGATCGATACGCAGTATTTT
>TRBV7-3|.|TRBJ2-1|17|.
CASSLIPTGLGNNEQFF
TGTGCCAGCAGCTTAATACCGACGGGACTGGGGAACAATGAGCAGTTCTTC
>TRBV7-9|.|TRBJ1-5|13|.
CASSSDNHQPQHF
TGTGCCAGCAGCTCAGACAATCATCAGCCCCAGCATTTT
>TRBV5-6|TRBD1|TRBJ2-2|16|.
CASSLLSRGPTGELFF
TGTGCCAGCAGCTTGCTTTCCAGGGGGCCCACCGGGGAGCTGTTTTTT
>TRBV5-1|.|TRBJ1-6|16|.
CASSPAPQGANSPLHF
TGCGCCAGCAGCCCAGCACCGCAGGGCGCCAATTCACCCCTCCACTTT
>TRBV19|.|TRBJ1-5|14|.
CASSTGGLGQPQHF
TGTGCCAGTAGTACGGGGGGCTTAGGTCAGCCCCAGCATTTT
>TRBV27|TRBD1|TRBJ2-3|14|.
CASSSRTGVATQYF
TGTGCCAGCAGTAGCCGGACAGGGGTGGCTACGCAGTATTTT
>TRBV19|.|TRBJ1-2|15|.
CAGASTGTSNYGYTF
TGTGCCGGAGCATCAACAGGGACGTCTAACTATGGCTACACCTTC
>TRBV29-1|.|TRBJ2-6|14|.
CSGITGSGANVLTF
TGCAGCGGTATTACGGGTTCTGGGGCCAACGTCCTGACTTTC
>TRBV30|TRBD1|TRBJ2-1|15|once
CAWSVPGTGANEQFF
TGTGCCTGGAGTGTACCCGGGACAGGGGCTAATGAGCAGTTCTTC
>TRBV5-5|.|TRBJ2-7|16|.
CASSLLGQGIPYEQYF
TGTGCCAGCAGCTTGTTGGGGCAGGGTATCCCCTACGAGCAGTACTTC
>TRBV7-9|.|TRBJ1-6|15|.
CASSLSEGQFSPLHF
TGTGCCAGCAGCTTATCAGAGGGTCAGTTTTCACCCCTCCACTTT
>TRBV2|.|TRBJ2-5|14|.
CASSESRGQETQYF
TGTGCCAGCAGTGAATCCAGGGGACAAGAGACCCAGTACTTC
>TRBV28|TRBD2|TRBJ2-1|18|.
CASTRPLGTSGISYEQFF
TGTGCCAGCACCCGTCCCCTTGGGACTAGCGGGATCAGCTATGAGCAGTTCTTC
>TRBV18|.|TRBJ2-7|13|.
CASGRDGSYEQYF
TGTGCCAGCGGCCGGGACGGTTCCTACGAGCAGTACTTC
>TRBV18|.|TRBJ1-1|15|.
CASSLVRGLNTEAFF
TGTGCCAGCTCGCTTGTACGGGGGCTGAACACTGAAGCTTTCTTT